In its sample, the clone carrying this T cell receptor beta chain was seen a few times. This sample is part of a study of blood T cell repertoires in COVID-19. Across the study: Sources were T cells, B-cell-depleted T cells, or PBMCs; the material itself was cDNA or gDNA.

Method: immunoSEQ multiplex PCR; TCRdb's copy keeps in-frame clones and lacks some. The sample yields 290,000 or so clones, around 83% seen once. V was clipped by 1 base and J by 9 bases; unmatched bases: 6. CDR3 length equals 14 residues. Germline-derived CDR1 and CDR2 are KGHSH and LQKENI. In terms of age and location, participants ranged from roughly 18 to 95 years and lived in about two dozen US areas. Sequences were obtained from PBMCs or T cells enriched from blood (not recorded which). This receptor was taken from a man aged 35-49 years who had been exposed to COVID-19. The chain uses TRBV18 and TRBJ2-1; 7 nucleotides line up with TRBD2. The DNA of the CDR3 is TGTGCCAGCTCACCACAGGGGATAGCGGGTGAGCAGTTCTTC. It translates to CASSPQGIAGEQFF.